Here is one TCR beta chain with its context. It has no known antigen specificity. One base away there is no much larger clone; base qualities are not given. The sample is drawn from a study of cytomegalovirus exposure and HLA in healthy donors (dated by TCRdb to 2016 to 2017). Describing the broader study: An earlier analysis of several hundred of the donors reported 276 Gb of sequence data and 117 million unique TCR beta sequences obtained from about 180 million T cells. An early release covering just under 650 HLA-typed donors comprised approximately 300 gigabases of sequencing data and some 79 million unique TCR sequences. The genetic ancestry cluster associated with self-reported Caucasian donors included around four fifths of the 398 genotyped donors. The study aimed to test whether signatures of past pathogen exposure could be identified by cataloging public T cell receptors. Using immunosequencing, the study profiled T cell repertoires from about 610 subjects and related those repertoires to cytomegalovirus serostatus. In addition to the first cohort of hundreds of subjects, a separate validation cohort of approximately 130 different subjects was used. High-throughput TCR immunosequencing, statistical association of individual TCRs with disease status, and machine learning were combined to predict cytomegalovirus infection status. In a later analysis, previously published TCR beta repertoires from several hundred donors were re-analyzed and high-resolution HLA genotyping was added so that TCR occurrence patterns could be studied. The later analysis used no new phenotypic data to find candidate immune exposures, relying instead on TCR beta sequences and their occurrence across donors. An earlier analysis of fewer than 750 of the donors used high-throughput TCR beta sequencing to judge whether each TCR beta V gene segment behaved as functional or pseudogenic. Donor age, sex, ethnicity and CMV serostatus were compiled alongside the repertoire data. A later genetic analysis used genome-wide SNP genotypes for about 65% of the roughly 670 donors, treating that subset as a discovery cohort. Every discovery cohort repertoire had been produced on one sequencing platform. Both class I and class II loci were covered by HLA typing, at four-digit resolution. Typing coverage varied by locus: 629-630 donors for A, B, C, DRB1 and DQB1; some 520 for DQA1; over 600 for DPA1; approximately 490 for DPB1. Because of strong linkage in the cohort, roughly five DR-DQ haplotypes were treated as single units for association and clustering. Among about 400 genotyped donors of the cohort, an average of about 240,000 unique TCR beta nucleotide sequences was sequenced per donor, of which 15% to 20% were non-productive. Summary of the overall study and its limitations: In a later analysis, TCR association rates were found to vary across HLA loci, with the most associated TCRs seen for DRB1 alleles and the fewest for HLA-C alleles. This cohort had only TCR beta chains sequenced, and the lack of alpha or paired-chain data limited which features could be detected. HLA typing was unavailable for some donors at each locus, so association tests used only the typed subset. A later genetic analysis associated a missense DCLRE1C variant with V-gene and J-gene trimming of TCR beta chains, and an independent cohort replicated the association. Compared with the roughly 600-donor mean, donors in an Asian-associated ancestry cluster had fewer N-insertions in productive TCRs, according to a later genetic analysis. Because the 87-base-pair reads could not distinguish some IMGT-functional V segments, including TRBV6-2 and TRBV6-3, those segments were excluded. Presence/absence analyses assumed roughly uniform sequencing depth across donors, an assumption that may not hold. Most TCR sequences were observed very rarely across donors, whereas some public TCRs were present in many individuals. Broadly in line with IMGT annotations, most TCR beta V segments showed up in productive rearrangements about 87% or about 30% of the time in an earlier analysis of a few hundred of the donors. The authors suggested that the approach could potentially be extended to other disease states and immunological phenotypes. In a later analysis, most CMV-associated TCR beta chains were found to appear HLA-restricted, with HLA associations seemingly driven largely by CMV exposure. Compared with equally common non-associated chains, HLA-associated TCR beta chains in a later analysis were more clonally expanded and had lower generation probabilities. Assigning TCR associations to individual alleles was difficult when HLA alleles, especially DR and DQ, strongly co-occurred. Cytomegalovirus status was reported to be diagnosed by the classifier with high specificity and sensitivity in both the original and validation cohorts. A group of highly shared sequence variants was considered likely to be a technical artifact of the sequencing pipeline. In a later analysis, about 17,000 TCR beta sequences were associated with specific HLA alleles at a false discovery rate of 0.05. Linkage disequilibrium might explain the correlated functional status among segregating V segments, but an unknown experimental factor could not be ruled out. For the cohort, immune exposure information was limited to CMV serostatus. The study gave a list of some 150 TCR beta chains associated with cytomegalovirus. A later analysis reported that several top co-occurrence clusters appeared linked to parvovirus B19, influenza, CMV and Epstein-Barr virus. Because counts were too low, approximately 15 rarely observed V segments, including chromosome 9 orphons, were excluded from the earlier analysis of 587 of the donors. In vitro tests confirmed that a few of the cytomegalovirus-associated TCR beta chains recognize cytomegalovirus antigens. A further reported finding was that TCR beta sequences accurately predicted the HLA-A and HLA-B alleles for most subjects in the first cohort.

Receptor libraries were prepared by the immunoSEQ multiplex PCR assay. For the multiplex PCR, a mixture combining 60 forward primers for TCR Vbeta segments and 13 reverse primers for TCR Jbeta segments was used. A multiplex PCR assay on genomic DNA amplified the CDR3 region of rearranged TCR beta genes. The amplified TCR beta libraries were sequenced on the Illumina HiSeq System as 87-base-pair reads. Regarding the original processing steps: A later analysis counted about 80 million unique TCR beta chains across the 670 or so repertoires, and roughly 11 million of these chains were shared by at least two donors. To remove PCR and sequencing errors, raw reads were error-corrected and collapsed into unique sequences using a nearest-neighbor algorithm that merged closely related sequences. V, D and J gene segments were assigned by aligning CDR3 sequences to IMGT reference sequences. Each retained sequence needed at least a six-nucleotide match to both a V gene segment and a J gene segment. Rearrangements were called productive when the CDR3 lacked stop codons and stayed in frame with V and J; all others were non-productive. CDR3 was defined according to IMGT convention as the region running from the second conserved V-encoded cysteine to the conserved J-encoded phenylalanine. The earlier analysis of some 540 of the donors excluded any sequence lacking an unambiguous match to a single V gene segment. An earlier analysis of fewer than 750 of the donors called V segments functional above 56.7% productive rearrangements and segregating when the between-donor standard deviation exceeded 5%. A statistical classification framework was developed to diagnose cytomegalovirus status using the catalog of TCR beta chain sequences. In a later analysis, TCR nucleotide sequences were compared against IMGT/GENE-DB human TR gene sequences so that V and J genes could be assigned. In a later analysis, CDR3 sequences and most-parsimonious VDJ recombination scenarios were assigned using the TCRdist pipeline. In a later analysis, every TCR beta chain was defined by the combination of its CDR3 amino acid sequence and its V-gene family, and reads without a unique V-gene family were dropped. As a way to deal with suspected cross-contamination and a sequencing artifact, a later analysis dropped approximately 570 nucleotide sequences that were highly shared and had low generation probability. For each public chain, a later analysis derived a clonal expansion index from normalized ranks of inferred template counts within each repertoire. A later analysis computed generation probabilities with a VDJ recombination model fitted to out-of-frame rearrangements, and checked the results against IGoR. Hypergeometric tests were used in a later analysis to score TCR-TCR, TCR-HLA and TCR-CMV co-occurrence, with a repertoire-size bias correction applied to the TCR pairs. False discovery rates were estimated in a later analysis by permuting HLA or CMV assignments 20 times. In a later analysis, co-occurring TCRs were grouped using DBSCAN, and TCRdist sequence similarity was added for clustering within HLA-allele-positive subsets. Repertoires with fewer than 30,000 or more than 120,000 public chains, plus five repertoires with anomalous nucleotide sharing, were excluded from co-occurrence clustering. Here the immuneACCESS table is served through TCRdb, limited to in-frame sequences with V and J called. Missing clones are a known gap in these copies; in checked studies unresolved V genes cover under half, and the rest lacks a known reason. V, J and clone size were drawn from that table, and D and trimming were deduced from the DNA. This sample lists fewer than 110,000 clones; around 77% were detected once. Of the sample, about 4.3% is held by the ten largest clones.

Relative to germline, V is 4 bases shorter and J is 0 bases shorter, with 10 bases between their ends. From the germline V gene (reference sequence), CDR1 is MNHEY and CDR2 is SMNVEV. The CDR3 runs 14 residues from the cysteine to the phenylalanine. The CDR3 DNA has 42 bases and is translated from base 1. The cohort was made up of approximately 670 healthy bone marrow donors. At the time of sampling, all cohort members were nominally healthy, though unrecorded immune exposures were likely present. The donor tested CMV seronegative, placing the donor among the 350 to 400 seronegative members of the cohort. A peripheral blood sample was provided by each donor, and peripheral blood mononuclear cells were used for TCR beta sequencing. The Qiagen DNeasy Blood Extraction Kit was used to extract genomic DNA from the blood cell samples.

The sample taken for sequencing was PBMCs. The chain couples TRBV27 to TRBJ2-7; the D segment cannot be called with confidence. The clonotype originates from a male donor in good health and CMV-seronegative. The CDR3 region has the sequence CASSSYDSSYEQYF. The bases read TGTGCCAGCAGTTCTTACGATAGCTCCTACGAGCAGTACTTC.